The present T cell receptor (beta chain) was sequenced within a study of early T cells in non-severe SARS-CoV-2 infection. Study in general: Chains from this unsorted whole-blood bulk RNA could not be paired.

This clonotype was counted only a few times. The target antigen is unknown. Whole-study findings and limits: There was a bias toward anti-spike CD8 responses in VDJdb matching, which missed private and CD4 specificities.

TCRdb re-derived calls from the 5' RACE reads in MiXCR, one entry per CDR3 protein. The sample shows about 77,000 distinct CDR3 sequences, approximately 16% of them seen only once. The sample was whole blood. The TCR originated in an adult who was a healthcare worker with PCR-confirmed SARS-CoV-2 infection or an uninfected control (not recorded which).

CDR3 bases: TGTGCCAGCAGCTCGAGACAGAAACAAGAGACCCAGTACTTC. Its protein is CASSSRQKQETQYF. The chain is built from TRBV11-3 and TRBJ2-5; a possible D gene is TRBD1 (5 bases). Germline values: CDR1 SGHNT, CDR2 YENEEA. CDR3 length: 14 residues. V lost 4 bases and J 2 bases, leaving 11 bases between the germline ends.